This is a list of T cell receptor beta chains from one sample in a study of blood T cell repertoires in COVID-19. Profiling relied on immunoSEQ multiplex PCR, and the TCRdb table lists in-frame clones only, not all of them. Counted here are roughly 250,000 clones, about 88% occurring once; the ten biggest clones make up 1.5% to 2%. The material sequenced was PBMCs or T cells enriched from blood (not recorded which). The receptors were gathered from a woman in her 50s who had recovered from COVID-19. The CDR3 runs from the conserved cysteine through the conserved F or W. Fields, in order: CDR3 length, V gene, D gene, clone size, J gene, CDR3 DNA, CDR3 protein. D genes are given only for firm matches. Expanded clones get a size class; other rows say once, few or many, or leave the size out.

15,TRBV7-3,.,.,TRBJ1-3,TGTGCCAGCAGCTTAAAGGTGCGGGGGGGAAACACCATATATTTT,CASSLKVRGGNTIYF
13,TRBV12-3/TRBV12-4,TRBD1,.,TRBJ1-1,TGTGCCAGCAGGTTGACAGGGATCACTGAAGCTTTCTTT,CASRLTGITEAFF
17,TRBV7-9,TRBD1,once,TRBJ2-3,TGTGCCAGCAGCTTAGCGGGTGGACAGGGGGCCGGGGTTACGCAGTATTTT,CASSLAGGQGAGVTQYF
13,TRBV6-5,.,.,TRBJ1-1,TGTGCCAGCAGTTACGGGGCGCGTACTGAAGCTTTCTTT,CASSYGARTEAFF
16,TRBV5-1,TRBD2,.,TRBJ2-2,TGCGCCAGCAGCTTAGCCCCAGCGGGAGACACCGGGGAGCTGTTTTTT,CASSLAPAGDTGELFF
12,TRBV11-2,.,once,TRBJ1-6,TGTGCCAGCAGCTTTGAGCGATCACCCCTCCACTTT,CASSFERSPLHF
13,TRBV11-3,.,.,TRBJ2-3,TGTGCCAGCGCAACCGGGACAACAGATACGCAGTATTTT,CASATGTTDTQYF
14,TRBV6-5,.,.,TRBJ2-1,TGTGCCAGCAGCCCGGGACTGTTCTACAATGAGCAGTTCTTC,CASSPGLFYNEQFF
15,TRBV18,TRBD1,.,TRBJ1-2,TGTGCCAGCTCACCCTCGGGACAGGGAAACTATGGCTACACCTTC,CASSPSGQGNYGYTF
15,TRBV10-2,TRBD1,.,TRBJ1-1,TGCGCCAGCATGGGACAGGGGGAGCGGAACACTGAAGCTTTCTTT,CASMGQGERNTEAFF
16,TRBV2,TRBD2,.,TRBJ2-1,TGTGCCAGCAGACTGACTAGCGGAGTGGGGTACAATGAGCAGTTCTTC,CASRLTSGVGYNEQFF
15,TRBV7-6,.,few,TRBJ1-5,TGTGCCAGCAGCTCATTTCAGGGGAGTAAGGAGCCCCAGCATTTT,CASSSFQGSKEPQHF
15,TRBV3-1/TRBV3-2,.,.,TRBJ2-6,TGTGCCAGCAGCCGTAGGAGGTCCGGGGCCAACGTCCTGACTTTC,CASSRRRSGANVLTF
16,TRBV7-6,TRBD1,.,TRBJ2-5,TGTGCCAGCAGCTCCCCCCTACAGGGGGGCCAAGAGACCCAGTACTTC,CASSSPLQGGQETQYF
18,TRBV9,.,once,TRBJ1-1,TGTGCCAGCAGCGTAACGGCGGGCGGGGCGACGGTAAACACTGAAGCTTTCTTT,CASSVTAGGATVNTEAFF
15,TRBV7-9,.,once,TRBJ1-2,TGTGCCAGCAGCAAAGGGACAAGAAATAACTATGGCTACACCTTC,CASSKGTRNNYGYTF
14,TRBV7-9,.,.,TRBJ2-5,TGTGCCAGCAGCTTACCCGGGTACCAAGAGACCCAGTACTTC,CASSLPGYQETQYF
18,TRBV24-1,TRBD1,.,TRBJ1-6,TGTGCCACCAGTGATTTGAAGAGGGACAGGGGCAATAATTCACCCCTCCACTTT,CATSDLKRDRGNNSPLHF
15,TRBV11-2,.,.,TRBJ2-5,TGTGCCAGCAGCTTGTGGGAGGCACACCAAGAGACCCAGTACTTC,CASSLWEAHQETQYF
13,TRBV5-4,TRBD1,.,TRBJ2-5,TGTGCCAGCAGCCGGGACAGGGACGAGACCCAGTACTTC,CASSRDRDETQYF
15,TRBV7-2,.,.,TRBJ1-5,TGTGCCAGCAGCATGACTCCTTCCCCCAATCAGCCCCAGCATTTT,CASSMTPSPNQPQHF
16,TRBV5-5,.,.,TRBJ2-4,TGTGCCAGCAGCTTTACATGGGGGGGCGCCAAAAACATTCAGTACTTC,CASSFTWGGAKNIQYF
16,TRBV19,.,.,TRBJ2-1,TGTGCCAGTAGTTCACAACGGGGGTCCTCATGGAATGAGCAGTTCTTC,CASSSQRGSSWNEQFF
18,TRBV5-1,TRBD2,.,TRBJ2-3,TGCGCCAGCAGCTTGGGACTAGCGGGATTCTCTAGCACAGATACGCAGTATTTT,CASSLGLAGFSSTDTQYF
13,TRBV2,.,.,TRBJ1-5,TGTGCCAGCAGGGACGGGGTCGGGCAGCCCCAGCATTTT,CASRDGVGQPQHF
14,TRBV11-1,TRBD1,.,TRBJ1-1,TGTGCCAGCAGCCGACAGGGCTGGGGCACTGAAGCTTTCTTT,CASSRQGWGTEAFF
15,TRBV23-1,TRBD1,.,TRBJ1-5,TGCGCCAGCAGACCAACAGGGGGCGGCAATCAGCCCCAGCATTTT,CASRPTGGGNQPQHF
14,TRBV5-4,.,.,TRBJ2-5,TGTGCCAGCAGCATAGAGCCCTCTAGAGAGACCCAGTACTTC,CASSIEPSRETQYF
14,TRBV30,.,.,TRBJ1-6,TGTGCCTGGAGTGTCAAGGGTGGAGGGTCACCCCTCCACTTT,CAWSVKGGGSPLHF
16,TRBV5-6,.,.,TRBJ1-1,TGTGCCAGCAGCTCGTGGGGGGTACACCCGAACACTGAAGCTTTCTTT,CASSSWGVHPNTEAFF
15,TRBV28,.,.,TRBJ2-5,TGTGCCAGCAGTCCTCCCTCTGGGGCCATGGAGACCCAGTACTTC,CASSPPSGAMETQYF
20,TRBV6-2/TRBV6-3,.,.,TRBJ2-1,TGTGCCAGCAGTTACTCCCTGCCAAGCGACGAAATCTCAACCTACAATGAGCAGTTCTTC,CASSYSLPSDEISTYNEQFF
17,TRBV3-1/TRBV3-2,TRBD2,few,TRBJ2-5,TGTGCCAGCAGCCAAGGGAGTAGCGGGAGTATCCTGGAGACCCAGTACTTC,CASSQGSSGSILETQYF
15,TRBV6-5,.,.,TRBJ1-5,TGTGCCACGAAGGGGTTGCCGCCGGGCAATCAGCCCCAGCATTTT,CATKGLPPGNQPQHF
14,TRBV7-9,.,.,TRBJ1-1,TGTGCCAGCAGCTTTGGACAGTCGAACACTGAAGCTTTCTTT,CASSFGQSNTEAFF
16,TRBV6-5,.,once,TRBJ2-7,TGTGCCAGCAGTTACGGCAGCGGGGACATCACCTACGAGCAGTACTTC,CASSYGSGDITYEQYF
12,TRBV7-3,.,.,TRBJ2-1,TGTGCCAGCAGCAATGGGGGGAGTAGGCAGTTCTTC,CASSNGGSRQFF
13,TRBV18,.,.,TRBJ1-2,TGTGCCAGCTCACCGGGACAAAACTATGGCTACACCTTC,CASSPGQNYGYTF
12,TRBV10-3,.,.,TRBJ1-5,TGTGCCATCAGTGACTACAATCAGCCCCAGCATTTT,CAISDYNQPQHF
14,TRBV5-4,TRBD2,.,TRBJ2-5,TGTGCCAGCAGCTCGCGGGAGGCCGTAGAGACCCAGTACTTC,CASSSREAVETQYF
17,TRBV5-4,.,.,TRBJ1-3,TGTGCCAGCAGCTTGGTATTGACACCGAACTCTGGAAACACCATATATTTT,CASSLVLTPNSGNTIYF
16,TRBV28,TRBD1,.,TRBJ2-7,TGTGCCACTCTCACCAGGGCGGACAGGGGGCGGTACGAGCAGTACTTC,CATLTRADRGRYEQYF
14,TRBV5-1,TRBD1,few,TRBJ2-7,TGCGCCAGCAGCTTCGGACAGGATTCCTACGAGCAGTACTTC,CASSFGQDSYEQYF
19,TRBV14,.,.,TRBJ1-5,TGTGCCAGCAGCCAAGATCGCTTGACAGGTTTGATACCGAATCAGCCCCAGCATTTT,CASSQDRLTGLIPNQPQHF
13,TRBV30,TRBD2,.,TRBJ2-1,TGTGCCTGGACTAGCGGGAGAGTACATGAGCAGTTCTTC,CAWTSGRVHEQFF
14,TRBV4-1,.,once,TRBJ2-1,TGCGCCAGCACCCCCGGGTTAGCTATCAATGAGCAGTTCTTC,CASTPGLAINEQFF
16,TRBV28,TRBD1,.,TRBJ1-3,TGTGCCAGCAGTCCCCTCGACAGGGGGTCTGGAAACACCATATATTTT,CASSPLDRGSGNTIYF
14,TRBV5-1,.,once,TRBJ1-1,TGCGCCAGCAATACCGGGGTCGAGGCCACTGAAGCTTTCTTT,CASNTGVEATEAFF
15,TRBV7-2,TRBD2,.,TRBJ2-3,TGTGCCAGCAGCTTAGAGGCTAGCGGGATAGATACGCAGTATTTT,CASSLEASGIDTQYF
14,TRBV7-8,.,.,TRBJ1-4,TGTGCCAGCAGCCCGACTGAGTTAAATGAAAAACTGTTTTTT,CASSPTELNEKLFF
13,TRBV30,.,.,TRBJ1-1,TGTGCCTGGAGTGTAAGTAGTGACACTGAAGCTTTCTTT,CAWSVSSDTEAFF
14,TRBV28,.,.,TRBJ2-7,TGTGCCAGCAGTACCTATACACAGAATTACGAGCAGTACTTC,CASSTYTQNYEQYF
19,TRBV5-6,TRBD1,.,TRBJ1-2,TGTGCCAGCAGCCCACCCCTCGGACAGGGGAAGTCGCGGATTAGTGGCTACACCTTC,CASSPPLGQGKSRISGYTF
16,TRBV7-9,.,.,TRBJ2-3,TGTGCCAGCAGACCGCCCTTGCGGCACAACACAGATACGCAGTATTTT,CASRPPLRHNTDTQYF
19,TRBV10-3,.,.,TRBJ1-2,TGTGCCATCAGTGAGTCGAACAGGGTACGTTCTCCCGGGAAATATGGCTACACCTTC,CAISESNRVRSPGKYGYTF